Presented here are 16 T cell receptor beta chains from one specimen sequenced in a study of cytomegalovirus exposure and HLA in healthy donors. The PCR used 60 Vbeta and 13 Jbeta primers. Clones were sequenced by immunoSEQ multiplex PCR, and TCRdb holds only the in-frame ones, with some missing. The sample carries approximately 120,000 clones, about two thirds recorded once. Sequencing was done on a sample of PBMCs. Source of these receptors: a young man in good health and CMV-seronegative.

The CDR3 nucleotides read TGTGCCAGCAGCTTCCTCGGGTCGGTTATGGGCACCGGGGAGCTGTTTTTT. This translates into CASSFLGSVMGTGELFF. The chain combines TRBV7-9 with TRBJ2-2; D is undetermined. The CDR3 covers 17 residues. CDR1 SEHNR and CDR2 FQNEAQ come from the germline V gene (reference sequence). Deletions cut 3 bases from V and 4 bases from J, with 18 bases between.

This chain uses TRBV30 with TRBJ1-5; TRBD1 matches 7 bases. Per the germline V gene, CDR1 is GTSNPN and CDR2 is SVGIG (reference sequence). CDR3 length: 13 amino acids. The V and J ends lost 2 bases and 4 bases, in that order; junction bases with no gene match: 2. The CDR3 spells CAWSPDRNQPQHF. In DNA form, the CDR3 reads TGTGCCTGGAGTCCGGACAGGAATCAGCCCCAGCATTTT.

This rearrangement joins TRBV19 to TRBJ1-5; no firm D call. From germline, CDR1 is LNHDA and CDR2 SQIVND (reference sequence). Between the trimmed V and J ends, which lost 6 bases and 5 bases, there was a span of 20 bases. CDR3 size: 16 residues. The CDR3 spells CASRRNPNEEDQPQHF. DNA of the CDR3: TGTGCCAGTAGACGCAACCCCAACGAAGAGGATCAGCCCCAGCATTTT. Combining the CDR3 with reference TRBV19 and TRBJ1-5 gives the whole variable domain DGGITQSPKYLFRKEGQNVTLSCEQNLNHDAMYWYRQDPGQGLRLIYYSQIVNDFQKGDIAEGYSVSREKKESFPLTVTSAQKNPTAFYLCASRRNPNEEDQPQHFGDGTRLSIL.

V is TRBV5-5 and J is TRBJ2-5; D not certain. The CDR3 contains 15 residues. V was cut by 7 bases and J by 4 bases, with 20 bases left in between. The germline V gene encodes CDR1 SGHKS and CDR2 YYEKEE (reference sequence). This CDR3 is CASDLASYSGETQYF. The DNA for the CDR3 is TGTGCCAGCGACTTGGCCAGTTATTCAGGAGAGACCCAGTACTTC.

The CDR3 DNA is TGTGCCTGGAGGGGGCGACTAGTTGGCTACGAGCAGTACTTC. Translation gives CAWRGRLVGYEQYF. The chain has TRBV30 and TRBJ2-7; D perhaps matches TRBD2 (6 bases). V lost 3 bases and J 3 bases, leaving 15 bases between the germline ends. Germline V gives CDR1 GTSNPN, CDR2 SVGIG (reference sequence). This CDR3 has 14 amino acids.

The chain recombines TRBV27 with TRBJ2-5; perhaps TRBD1 as D (5 bases). The length of the CDR3 is 14 residues. Germline V gene sequence: CDR1 MNHEY, CDR2 SMNVEV (reference sequence). The V and J ends lost 5 bases and 2 bases respectively, with 12 bases between them. As DNA, the CDR3 is TGTGCCAGCAGTCTTCGACAGAATCAAGAGACCCAGTACTTC. It is translated as CASSLRQNQETQYF.

This clone has only a few counts. The J gene is TRBJ1-2, the V gene TRBV6-4, with 8 bases fitting TRBD1. The CDR3 totals 17 residues. CDR1 and CDR2 from the germline V gene are MRHNA and SNTAGT. The V gene end was trimmed by 3 bases and the J gene end by 3 bases; junction bases not matched to a gene: 12. CDR3 sequence reads: CASSERINRGTHYGYTF. CDR3 DNA: TGTGCCAGCAGTGAACGCATTAACAGGGGGACCCACTATGGCTACACCTTC.

The chain joins TRBV7-9 to TRBJ1-5; maybe TRBD1 (5 bases). V shed 1 base and J shed 7 bases, with 17 bases lying between them. The germline V gene has CDR1 SEHNR and CDR2 FQNEAQ (reference sequence). The CDR3 totals 16 residues. The CDR3 spells CASSLGSRALPQPQHF. CDR3 DNA sequence: TGTGCCAGCAGCTTAGGATCCAGGGCCCTTCCCCAGCCCCAGCATTTT. Looking up the rest from reference TRBV7-9 and TRBJ1-5 gives the full variable domain: DTGVSQNPRHKITKRGQNVTFRCDPISEHNRLYWYRQTLGQGPEFLTYFQNEAQLEKSRLLSDRFSAERPKGSFSTLEIQRTEQGDSAMYLCASSLGSRALPQPQHFGDGTRLSIL.

The V and J genes are TRBV6-5 and TRBJ1-6; D is perhaps TRBD1 (5 bases). The germline CDR1 and CDR2 sequences are MNHEY and SVGAGI. V lost 5 bases, J lost 9 bases, and 5 bases lay in between. This CDR3 has 11 residues. This chain's CDR3 is CASSQGSPLHF. The DNA for the CDR3 is TGTGCCAGCAGTCAGGGTTCACCCCTCCACTTT.

The table lists this clone with a few counts. The genes are TRBV6-5 and TRBJ1-2; no definite D call. Trimming pared 5 bases from V and 3 bases from J, leaving 10 bases between. The CDR3 is 13 residues long. Germline assignment: CDR1 MNHEY and CDR2 SVGAGI. CDR3 amino acids: CASSVDKYYGYTF. In DNA, the CDR3 is TGTGCCAGCAGTGTAGACAAGTACTATGGCTACACCTTC.

CDR3: CASSLGQGRYGYTF. CDR3 nucleotide sequence: TGTGCCAGCAGCTTGGGACAGGGAAGGTATGGCTACACCTTC. V is TRBV5-6 and J is TRBJ1-2, with TRBD1 identical over 7 bases. Germline V gene data show CDR1 as SGHDT and CDR2 as YYEEEE. The CDR3 runs 14 residues. After removal of 0 bases from V and 5 bases from J, the junction contained 4 bases not matched to a gene.

The chain couples TRBV2 to TRBJ2-7; D unclear. The V end was cut by 7 bases, the J end by 6 bases, with 10 bases between. The germline V gene encodes CDR1 SNHLY and CDR2 FYNNEI. The CDR3 covers 11 residues. The CDR3 bases are TGTGCCAGCACTAGGTTTGGCGAGCAGTACTTC. Translation: CASTRFGEQYF.

The genes are TRBV6-5 and TRBJ1-5; D unclear. CDR1 MNHEY and CDR2 SVGAGI come from the germline V gene. Trimming shortened V by 4 bases and J by 4 bases, and 5 bases separated the two germline ends. The CDR3 is 12 amino acids. CDR3 protein: CASSFENQPQHF. The CDR3 bases are TGTGCCAGCAGTTTTGAGAATCAGCCCCAGCATTTT.

The chain has TRBV6-6 and TRBJ1-1; D call uncertain. Between the trimmed V and J ends, which lost 6 bases and 5 bases, there was a span of 22 bases. Per germline, CDR1 MNHNY and CDR2 SVGAGI (reference sequence). The CDR3 covers 16 residues. In DNA form, the CDR3 reads TGTGCCAGCAGAGACTTACGTGGCAGAACGAGGACTGAAGCTTTCTTT. Its translation is CASRDLRGRTRTEAFF.

This chain links TRBV2 with TRBJ1-1; D unclear. CDR3 length: 15 residues. The V gene's germline CDR1 is SNHLY and CDR2 FYNNEI. Trimming took 2 bases from V and 4 from J, leaving 14 bases between them. As DNA, the CDR3 is TGTGCCAGCAGTGAATTGGGTGTAAGGAGCACTGAAGCTTTCTTT. Encoded protein: CASSELGVRSTEAFF.

The gene calls are TRBV7-8 and TRBJ1-4; unclear D gene. The CDR3 totals 15 residues. Germline loops: CDR1 SGHVS, CDR2 FQNEAQ. The V end was cut by 1 base, the J end by 4 bases, with 10 bases between. The CDR3: CASSLVRGFNEKLFF. The CDR3 region has the DNA TGTGCCAGCAGCTTAGTCCGCGGGTTTAATGAAAAACTGTTTTTT.